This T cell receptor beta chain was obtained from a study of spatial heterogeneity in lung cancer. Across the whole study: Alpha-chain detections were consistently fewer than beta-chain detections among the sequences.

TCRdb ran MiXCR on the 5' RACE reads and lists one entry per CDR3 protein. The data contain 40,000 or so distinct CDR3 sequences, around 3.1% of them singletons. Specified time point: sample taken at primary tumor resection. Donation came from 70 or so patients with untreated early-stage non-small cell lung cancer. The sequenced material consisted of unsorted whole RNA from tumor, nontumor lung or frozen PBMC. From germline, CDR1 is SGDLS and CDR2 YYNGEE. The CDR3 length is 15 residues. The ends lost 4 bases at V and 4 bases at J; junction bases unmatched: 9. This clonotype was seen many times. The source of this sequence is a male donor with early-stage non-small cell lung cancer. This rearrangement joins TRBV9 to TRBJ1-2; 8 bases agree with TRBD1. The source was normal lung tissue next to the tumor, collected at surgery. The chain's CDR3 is CASSLTGGGTYGYTF. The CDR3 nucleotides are TGTGCCAGCAGCCTAACAGGGGGTGGGACCTATGGCTACACCTTC.